These T cell receptor beta chains were read from a single sample in a study of CD8+ T cells in alopecia areata. Profiling relied on immunoSEQ multiplex PCR, and the TCRdb table lists in-frame clones only, not all of them. The sample includes 60,000 to 65,000 clones, roughly 40% seen only once; the top ten take roughly half. Sequencing was carried out using NKG2D-low CD8+ T cells sorted from blood. All receptors come from a human donor with alopecia areata. The CDR3 runs from the conserved cysteine through the conserved F or W. D genes are given only for firm matches. Only some rows state a clone size, as once, few, many or a class for expanded clones.

>TRBV6-6|TRBD1|13|TRBJ1-1|-
CASRRTGITEAFF
TGTGCCAGCAGGCGGACAGGGATCACTGAAGCTTTCTTT
>TRBV30|-|13|TRBJ1-1|few
CAWINLGWTEAFF
TGTGCCTGGATCAACCTCGGTTGGACTGAAGCTTTCTTT
>TRBV4-3|-|12|TRBJ2-4|-
CASSQEKNIQYF
TGCGCCAGCAGCCAAGAGAAAAACATTCAGTACTTC
>TRBV2|-|11|TRBJ2-7|-
CASSRDYEQYF
TGTGCCAGCAGCAGGGACTACGAGCAGTACTTC
>TRBV9|TRBD1|16|TRBJ2-3|-
CASSVGPGQGADTQYF
TGTGCCAGCAGCGTAGGGCCCGGACAGGGAGCAGATACGCAGTATTTT
>TRBV5-4|TRBD2|16|TRBJ2-5|few
CASSSTSGGDQETQYF
TGTGCCAGCAGCTCGACTAGCGGGGGGGATCAAGAGACCCAGTACTTC
>TRBV7-9|-|14|TRBJ2-5|-
CASSSPKNGETQYF
TGTGCCAGCAGCTCACCCAAAAACGGAGAGACCCAGTACTTC
>TRBV7-6|TRBD2|18|TRBJ2-7|-
CASSLSRAGSRGSYEQYF
TGTGCCAGCAGCTTATCCCGAGCGGGGTCGAGGGGATCCTACGAGCAGTACTTC
>TRBV29-1|-|13|TRBJ1-1|-
CSVEGGVNTEAFF
TGCAGCGTTGAGGGGGGAGTGAACACTGAAGCTTTCTTT
>TRBV11-2|-|14|TRBJ2-5|few
CASSRGASEETQYF
TGTGCCAGCAGCCGAGGGGCTAGCGAAGAGACCCAGTACTTC
>TRBV7-9|TRBD1|14|TRBJ2-7|few
CASSLGDRPYEQYF
TGTGCCAGCAGCTTAGGGGACAGGCCCTACGAGCAGTACTTC
>TRBV7-9|TRBD2|17|TRBJ2-3|few
CASSLGTSGGPTDTQYF
TGTGCCAGCAGCTTAGGGACTAGCGGGGGACCCACAGATACGCAGTATTTT
>TRBV4-2|-|15|TRBJ2-1|-
CASSQEGSTYNEQFF
TGTGCCAGCAGCCAAGAGGGATCCACTTACAATGAGCAGTTCTTC
>TRBV29-1|-|14|TRBJ1-2|-
CSVDGGNYNYGYTF
TGCAGCGTTGACGGGGGAAATTATAACTATGGCTACACCTTC
>TRBV4-1|-|13|TRBJ2-5|-
CASSQPPQETQYF
TGCGCCAGCAGCCAGCCACCCCAGGAGACCCAGTACTTC
>TRBV29-1|-|15|TRBJ1-4|-
CSVSDRPPYNEKLFF
TGCAGCGTTTCCGACAGGCCCCCCTATAATGAAAAACTGTTTTTT
>TRBV4-1|-|17|TRBJ2-1|-
CASSHPTTSREHNEQFF
TGCGCCAGCAGCCACCCAACCACATCCAGGGAACACAATGAGCAGTTCTTC
>TRBV29-1|-|11|TRBJ2-7|-
CSVERRDEQYF
TGCAGCGTTGAGAGGCGGGACGAGCAGTACTTC
>TRBV4-2|-|15|TRBJ2-7|-
CASSQGKASSYEQYF
TGTGCCAGCAGCCAAGGGAAGGCAAGCTCCTACGAGCAGTACTTC
>TRBV7-9|-|13|TRBJ2-1|-
CASSPQSYNEQFF
TGTGCCAGCAGCCCACAATCCTACAATGAGCAGTTCTTC
>TRBV5-6|-|13|TRBJ2-1|-
CASSLGQGYEQFF
TGTGCCAGCAGCTTGGGGCAGGGGTATGAGCAGTTCTTC
>TRBV7-9|TRBD1|14|TRBJ2-1|-
CASSLGTGPGEQFF
TGTGCCAGCAGCTTAGGGACAGGTCCCGGTGAGCAGTTCTTC
>TRBV7-9|-|14|TRBJ2-7|-
CASSLVQGSYEQYF
TGTGCCAGCAGCTTAGTTCAGGGGTCGTACGAGCAGTACTTC
>TRBV4-3|-|16|TRBJ2-2|few
CASSPTGTGFAGELFF
TGCGCCAGCAGCCCAACGGGTACCGGGTTTGCCGGGGAGCTGTTTTTT
>TRBV18|-|14|TRBJ2-3|-
CASSPGPSSDTQYF
TGTGCCAGCTCACCTGGGCCATCCTCGGATACGCAGTATTTT
>TRBV27|-|14|TRBJ2-1|-
CASSFGRGFNEQFF
TGTGCCAGCAGTTTTGGCCGTGGCTTTAATGAGCAGTTCTTC
>TRBV23-1|-|14|TRBJ2-4|-
CASSQSGGLHIQYF
TGCGCCAGCAGTCAATCTGGGGGCCTCCACATTCAGTACTTC
>TRBV6-6|-|11|TRBJ1-1|-
CASRTGGEAFF
TGTGCCAGCAGGACAGGTGGTGAAGCTTTCTTT
>TRBV7-9|-|18|TRBJ2-5|-
CASTFWGEGTTPQETQYF
TGTGCCAGCACCTTCTGGGGAGAAGGGACCACTCCCCAAGAGACCCAGTACTTC
>TRBV6-5|TRBD1|14|TRBJ2-7|few
CASSLGTAFHEQYF
TGTGCCAGCAGTCTCGGGACAGCGTTCCACGAGCAGTACTTC
>TRBV27|-|17|TRBJ2-1|-
CASSLLGGILGYNEQFF
TGTGCCAGCAGTTTATTGGGGGGTATACTGGGGTACAATGAGCAGTTCTTC
>TRBV7-6|TRBD1|14|TRBJ2-7|-
CASSLARDRDQQYF
TGTGCCAGCAGCTTAGCCCGGGACAGGGACCAGCAGTACTTC
>TRBV5-1|TRBD1|14|TRBJ2-7|-
CASSWGQGKYEQYF
TGCGCCAGCAGCTGGGGACAGGGGAAGTACGAGCAGTACTTC
>TRBV5-1|-|13|TRBJ2-7|few
CASSLYPEQAPYF
TGCGCCAGCAGCTTGTATCCCGAACAAGCGCCGTACTTC
>TRBV10-3|TRBD2|17|TRBJ2-1|few
CAISSTSGGPNYNEQFF
TGTGCCATCAGTTCGACTAGCGGGGGGCCTAATTACAATGAGCAGTTCTTC
>TRBV2|-|10|TRBJ2-1|-
CASTGNEQFF
TGTGCCAGCACTGGAAATGAGCAGTTCTTC
>TRBV29-1|TRBD1|13|TRBJ2-7|few
CSVTGALSYEQYF
TGCAGCGTCACAGGGGCCCTCTCCTACGAGCAGTACTTC
>TRBV10-3|-|12|TRBJ2-3|-
CAVGGGTDTQYF
TGTGCCGTGGGCGGGGGCACAGATACGCAGTATTTT
>TRBV9|TRBD1|15|TRBJ1-2|-
CASSPRTGGNYGYTF
TGTGCCAGCAGCCCCCGGACAGGGGGGAACTATGGCTACACCTTC
>TRBV9|TRBD1|14|TRBJ2-7|few
CASSGTGERDEQYF
TGTGCCAGCAGCGGGACAGGGGAACGAGACGAGCAGTACTTC
>TRBV15|TRBD1|15|TRBJ2-5|few
CATSRDRGTGLTQYF
TGTGCCACCAGCAGAGATAGAGGGACAGGGTTGACCCAGTACTTC
>TRBV4-1|TRBD1|16|TRBJ2-2|-
CASSHSGTGGIGELFF
TGCGCCAGCAGCCACTCCGGGACAGGGGGCATCGGGGAGCTGTTTTTT
>TRBV4-3|-|14|TRBJ2-1|-
CASSQIVTDNEQFF
TGCGCCAGCAGCCAAATAGTCACCGACAATGAGCAGTTCTTC
>TRBV7-9|TRBD2|16|TRBJ2-3|few
CASSDGTSGGTDTQYF
TGTGCCAGCAGCGACGGGACTAGCGGGGGCACAGATACGCAGTATTTT
>TRBV27|-|14|TRBJ2-7|-
CASATWDSLYEQYF
TGTGCCAGCGCCACCTGGGACTCCCTCTACGAGCAGTACTTC
>TRBV29-1|-|12|TRBJ2-7|few
CSAPSGEGEQYF
TGCAGCGCGCCCTCAGGGGAGGGCGAGCAGTACTTC
>TRBV7-8|-|14|TRBJ1-5|-
CASSPAGGDQPQHF
TGTGCCAGCAGCCCAGCTGGGGGGGATCAGCCCCAGCATTTT
>TRBV27|TRBD2|15|TRBJ2-5|-
CASSRNSGSAETQYF
TGTGCCAGCAGTCGTAATAGCGGGAGTGCAGAGACCCAGTACTTC
>TRBV7-2|-|16|TRBJ2-7|-
CASSSLHGIDSYEQYF
TGTGCCAGCAGCTCCCTCCACGGGATAGACTCCTACGAGCAGTACTTC